Presented here are 14 T cell receptor beta chains from one specimen sequenced in a study of blood T cell repertoires in COVID-19. Profiling relied on immunoSEQ multiplex PCR, and the TCRdb table lists in-frame clones only, not all of them. The table shows around 260,000 clones, with approximately 86% occurring only once. Sequenced sample: peripheral blood. Every receptor here comes from a woman in her sixties with COVID-19, enrolled during active disease.

This clone was observed once. V usage is TRBV5-6 and J usage is TRBJ2-5; D may be TRBD1 (6 bases). The CDR3 runs to 16 residues. Deletions cut 4 bases from V and 5 bases from J, with 21 bases between. Germline assignment: CDR1 SGHDT and CDR2 YYEEEE. The chain's CDR3 is CASSQMTSGVKETQYF. CDR3 in DNA: TGTGCCAGCAGCCAAATGACGTCAGGGGTGAAGGAGACCCAGTACTTC.

The rearrangement joins TRBV2 to TRBJ2-2; 9 bases agree with TRBD1. The CDR3 covers 13 residues. Per germline, CDR1 SNHLY and CDR2 FYNNEI. Unmatched junction bases numbered 2, after V lost 6 bases and J lost 6 bases. The DNA of the CDR3 is TGTGCCAGCAGGGGGACAGGGCCCGGGGAGCTGTTTTTT. This gives the protein CASRGTGPGELFF.

This clone rates as medium-sized. This rearrangement joins TRBV7-2 to TRBJ1-1, with TRBD1 identical over 10 bases. This CDR3 comprises 15 residues. J gave up 5 bases and V 5 bases, and 8 bases lay outside the gene matches. CDR1 SGHTA and CDR2 FQGNSA come from the germline V gene. The chain's CDR3 is CASSIRDRGGTEAFF. The CDR3 nucleotides are TGTGCCAGCAGCATCAGGGACAGGGGTGGGACTGAAGCTTTCTTT.

The rearrangement links TRBV6-2 or TRBV6-3 to TRBJ1-2; D unclear. The germline V and J ends were trimmed by 4 bases and 0 bases, with 3 bases remaining between them. Germline V gene lookup returns CDR1 MNHEY and CDR2 SVGEGT. The CDR3 spans 12 residues. CDR3 loop: CASSSSNYGYTF. CDR3 nucleotide sequence: TGTGCCAGCAGTTCCTCTAACTATGGCTACACCTTC.

The V call is TRBV2, the J call TRBJ1-5; the D gene is possibly TRBD1 (5 bases). The CDR3 contains 16 residues. Between the trimmed V and J ends, which lost 7 bases and 1 base, there was a span of 17 bases. Germline V CDR1 and CDR2: SNHLY, FYNNEI. The CDR3, as DNA: TGTGCCAGCACAAAGGTGGGGCCCAACAGCAATCAGCCCCAGCATTTT. Protein product: CASTKVGPNSNQPQHF.

The chain employs TRBV28 and TRBJ2-2, with 9 nucleotides matching TRBD1. J was trimmed by 2 bases and V by 5 bases; bases with no gene match: 3. Germline V CDR1 and CDR2: MDHEN, SYDVKM. The CDR3 totals 15 residues. CDR3 region: CASSPTGGNTGELFF. CDR3 nucleotide sequence: TGTGCCAGCAGTCCGACAGGGGGTAACACCGGGGAGCTGTTTTTT.

This rearrangement joins TRBV5-1 to TRBJ1-3; 7 bases are a match to TRBD1. V lost 1 base, J lost 6 bases, and 7 bases stayed unmatched. The CDR3 runs 15 residues. Germline-derived CDR1 and CDR2 are SGHRS and YFSETQ. The CDR3 sequence: CASSLQGGSANTIYF. DNA for the CDR3: TGCGCCAGCAGCTTGCAGGGGGGATCAGCAAACACCATATATTTT.

The chain uses TRBV28 and TRBJ2-7; D unclear. Trimming removed 6 bases from V and 7 bases from J, with 13 bases in between. This CDR3 has 12 residues. The germline V gene has CDR1 MDHEN and CDR2 SYDVKM. CDR3 region: CASRRQIWEQYF. The DNA of the CDR3 is TGTGCCAGCAGGAGACAAATATGGGAGCAGTACTTC.

This clone has just one count. The chain recombines TRBV19 with TRBJ2-5; D gene unclear. The V gene lost 1 base and the J gene lost 1 base, with 7 bases spanning the gap. The CDR3 contains 14 residues. Germline loops: CDR1 LNHDA, CDR2 SQIVND (reference sequence). Written as DNA, the CDR3 is TGTGCCAGTAGTATAGCTCATAGCCAAGAGACCCAGTACTTC. This translates into CASSIAHSQETQYF.

The chain uses TRBV7-8 and TRBJ2-7; 10 bases match TRBD2. Trimming took 0 bases from V and 7 from J; bases not matched to a gene: 15. CDR3 length equals 18 residues. Germline CDR1 and CDR2: SGHVS and FQNEAQ. Written as DNA, the CDR3 is TGTGCCAGCAGCTTAGCGGCTACTAGCGGGATTGTGGTAGGGGAGCAGTACTTC. This translates into CASSLAATSGIVVGEQYF.

The CDR3 loop reads CAWRGWTGGGEAFF. The CDR3 region has the DNA TGTGCCTGGAGGGGATGGACAGGCGGAGGGGAAGCTTTCTTT. The chain couples TRBV30 to TRBJ1-1, with 7 bases lining up with TRBD1. With 3 bases clipped from V and 8 bases from J, the junction kept 12 bases outside the gene matches. Looked up from germline, CDR1 is GTSNPN and CDR2 is SVGIG (reference sequence). The CDR3 covers 14 residues.

The chain links TRBV25-1 to TRBJ2-6; 8 nucleotides agree with TRBD1. Germline V gene sequence: CDR1 MGHDK, CDR2 SYGVNS. The CDR3 loop spans 14 amino acids. The V segment lost 2 bases and the J segment 10 bases; nucleotides outside the gene matches: 4. CDR3 amino acids: CASSEGQGRNVLTF. CDR3 sequence (DNA): TGTGCCAGCAGTGAAGGACAGGGACGGAACGTCCTGACTTTC.

Only one count was recorded for this clone. V usage is TRBV29-1 and J usage is TRBJ2-3, with a weak D call TRBD1 (7 bases). The germline V and J ends were trimmed by 7 bases and 0 bases, with 17 bases remaining between them. CDR1 and CDR2 (germline): SQVTM, ANQGSEA. The CDR3 covers 15 residues. This chain's CDR3 is CSAKGASASTDTQYF. The CDR3 nucleotides read TGCAGCGCAAAGGGGGCTAGCGCTAGCACAGATACGCAGTATTTT.

The genes are TRBV6-2 or TRBV6-3 and TRBJ1-2, with TRBD1 as a possible D gene (6 bases). Between the trimmed V and J ends, which lost 2 bases and 6 bases, there was a span of 13 bases. CDR1 is MNHEY and CDR2 is SVGEGT in the germline V gene. The CDR3 consists of 14 residues. As DNA, the CDR3 is TGTGCCAGCAGTTACCGGGGGGCCTTGGATGGCTACACCTTC. Its protein product is CASSYRGALDGYTF.